Shown below are 10 T cell receptor beta chains from a single sample sequenced in a study of graft-versus-host responses after intestinal transplantation. The method was immunoSEQ multiplex PCR; TCRdb's version includes in-frame clones alone and lacks a portion of them. The sample includes approximately 60,000 clones, around nine tenths of them seen just once. The sequencing used PBMCs, collected 26 days after transplant. All receptors derive from a human patient who received an intestinal transplant, so some T cells may come from the graft donor.

This clone was picked up a small number of times. The V gene is TRBV6-5, the J gene TRBJ1-3; no definite D call. Trimming stripped 6 bases from V and 7 bases from J, with 13 bases between. CDR1 is MNHEY and CDR2 is SVGAGI in the germline V gene. The length of the CDR3 is 13 residues. CDR3 nucleotides: TGTGCCAGCAGCGCGAACCGTGAGAACACCATATATTTT. It is translated as CASSANRENTIYF.

The gene calls are TRBV27 and TRBJ2-2, with TRBD2 as a possible D gene (6 bases). This CDR3 comprises 13 residues. V was trimmed by 6 bases and J by 3 bases, leaving 8 bases between them. The germline V gene has CDR1 MNHEY and CDR2 SMNVEV (reference sequence). The DNA for the CDR3 is TGTGCCAGCAGCCTAGCGTACACCGGGGAGCTGTTTTTT. Amino acid sequence: CASSLAYTGELFF.

J is TRBJ2-1 and V is TRBV9; 7 positions match TRBD2. This CDR3 is 15 amino acids long. The germline V gene has CDR1 SGDLS and CDR2 YYNGEE. The V gene end was trimmed by 4 bases and the J gene end by 4 bases; junction bases not matched to a gene: 8. CDR3 sequence: CASSLSGIMYNEQFF. In DNA, the CDR3 is TGTGCCAGCAGCCTAAGCGGGATAATGTACAATGAGCAGTTCTTC.

The CDR3, as DNA: TGTGCCAGCAGTTTGTCCCACCGACTAGCGGGGGGCATGAACACCGGGGAGCTGTTTTTT. It yields the protein CASSLSHRLAGGMNTGELFF. The chain has TRBV27 and TRBJ2-2; 13 nucleotides match TRBD2. Germline assignment: CDR1 MNHEY and CDR2 SMNVEV (reference sequence). J lost 1 base, V lost 3 bases, and 11 bases had no gene match. This CDR3 has 20 residues.

V and J are TRBV5-1 and TRBJ2-7, with 7 positions matching TRBD1. J lost 5 bases, V lost 0 bases, and 5 bases had no gene match. Germline CDR1 is SGHRS and CDR2 is YFSETQ. There are 14 residues in the CDR3. The chain's CDR3 is CASSLAGDSHEQYV. The CDR3 region has the DNA TGCGCCAGCAGCTTGGCCGGGGACAGCCACGAGCAGTACGTC.

The V gene is TRBV18, the J gene TRBJ1-5; a possible D gene is TRBD1 (5 bases). The V end was cut by 0 bases, the J end by 2 bases, with 20 bases between. The CDR3 totals 19 residues. Germline-derived CDR1 and CDR2 are KGHSH and LQKENI. This chain's CDR3 is CASSPPAGHLLSGNQPQHF. The DNA for the CDR3 is TGTGCCAGCTCACCACCAGCAGGACATCTGCTAAGTGGCAATCAGCCCCAGCATTTT.

The chain joins TRBV4-1 to TRBJ2-7; D unclear. This CDR3 has 14 residues. V was clipped by 0 bases and J by 6 bases, with 12 bases between them. CDR1 MGHRA and CDR2 YSYEKL come from the germline V gene. The CDR3 loop reads CASSQESYFGEQYF. CDR3 coding DNA: TGCGCCAGCAGCCAAGAGTCCTACTTTGGCGAGCAGTACTTC.

The chain is built from TRBV19 and TRBJ1-1; D is unclear. Germline V gene data show CDR1 as LNHDA and CDR2 as SQIVND (reference sequence). The CDR3 length is 13 residues. Trimming pared 3 bases from V and 2 bases from J, leaving 7 bases between. The CDR3 here is CASSIAANTEAFF. In DNA form, the CDR3 reads TGTGCCAGTAGTATTGCGGCCAACACTGAAGCTTTCTTT. Full variable domain (outside the CDR3, taken from reference TRBV19 and TRBJ1-1): DGGITQSPKYLFRKEGQNVTLSCEQNLNHDAMYWYRQDPGQGLRLIYYSQIVNDFQKGDIAEGYSVSREKKESFPLTVTSAQKNPTAFYLCASSIAANTEAFFGQGTRLTVV.

This rearrangement joins TRBV5-3 to TRBJ2-7, with TRBD1 matching over 9 bases. TRBV5-3 is labeled an ORF, and its function is uncertain. The V and J ends lost 0 bases and 3 bases, in that order; junction bases with no gene match: 7. The CDR3 length is 16 residues. CDR3 bases: TGTGCCAGAAGCTTGGGCCCACGGACAGGGGACTACGAGCAGTACTTC. As protein: CARSLGPRTGDYEQYF.

In its sample, this clone was seen once. J is TRBJ2-1 and V is TRBV7-9; D may be TRBD1 (6 bases). CDR1 and CDR2 from the germline V gene are SEHNR and FQNEAQ (reference sequence). The ends were cut back, 5 bases at V and 2 bases at J, with 10 bases in the middle. The CDR3 spans 14 residues. CDR3 in amino acids: CASSHRATYNEQFF. DNA of the CDR3: TGTGCCAGCAGCCACAGGGCCACCTACAATGAGCAGTTCTTC. Together with reference TRBV7-9 and TRBJ2-1, the CDR3 gives the full variable domain: DTGVSQNPRHKITKRGQNVTFRCDPISEHNRLYWYRQTLGQGPEFLTYFQNEAQLEKSRLLSDRFSAERPKGSFSTLEIQRTEQGDSAMYLCASSHRATYNEQFFGPGTRLTVL.